This T cell receptor (beta chain) was recovered during a study of CD8 T cells in ankylosing spondylitis. TCRdb re-called the 5' RACE reads with MiXCR, one entry per CDR3 protein. Of fewer than 750,000 distinct CDR3 sequences listed, roughly 19% are singletons. In its sample, this clonotype was seen a few times. What it binds is not known. Points from the study as a whole: According to the report, clones linked to the disease were significantly enriched in matched synovial fluid samples taken from ankylosing spondylitis patients. A TCR beta motif of fewer than ten highly homologous variants seemed to mark ankylosing spondylitis blood.

The CDR3 length is 15 residues. V was pared by 3 bases and J by 0 bases, with 11 bases between. Sequencing used blood, either unsorted or a sorted T cell fraction (not recorded which). This sequence was found in a male donor with ankylosing spondylitis. The chain uses TRBV12-3 or TRBV12-4 and TRBJ1-1, with D perhaps TRBD1 (5 bases). The CDR3 DNA sequence: TGTGCCAGCAGTTTTGGGGGTTACATGAACACTGAAGCTTTCTTT. It codes for CASSFGGYMNTEAFF.